Listed below are T cell receptor beta chains from one sample, sequenced in a study of siplizumab effects on memory and regulatory T cells. Sequencing was performed with immunoSEQ multiplex PCR; in TCRdb, only in-frame clones are kept and a portion is missing. The repertoire includes under 100,000 clones, just under 95% of them detected once, and roughly 1.3% sits in the top ten. Sequencing was carried out using non-Treg CD4+ T cells sorted from blood. These receptors were obtained from a human donor in good health. Both conserved end residues are trimmed from each CDR3.

v_gene	len	j_gene	CDR3aa
TRBV5-1	13	TRBJ1-2	ASSPRQGEVYGYT
TRBV5-4	12	TRBJ2-7	ATSPQRNLYEQY
TRBV28	12	TRBJ1-2	ASSLGTGGGGYT
TRBV18	10	TRBJ2-1	ASSLQGHEQF
TRBV7-6	14	TRBJ2-6	ASSSTTRTGANVLT
TRBV18	17	TRBJ2-7	ASSPETSGSRVRSYEQY
TRBV30	11	TRBJ1-5	AWRGDSNQPQH
TRBV9	12	TRBJ1-3	ASSVELGGNTIY
TRBV28	10	TRBJ1-2	ASSGLTAGYT
TRBV11-1	10	TRBJ2-7	ASRGLGYEQY
TRBV7-8	12	TRBJ2-7	ASSLPAGGYEQY
TRBV11-2	12	TRBJ1-1	ASSLRDSHTEAF
TRBV5-4	10	TRBJ1-6	ASSSFTDGPH
TRBV27	17	TRBJ2-3	ASSLSSGSATPSTDTQY
TRBV5-6	13	TRBJ2-1	ASSWGQGSYNEQF
TRBV7-2	13	TRBJ1-2	ASSPFPGQSGGYT
TRBV5-8	12	TRBJ2-1	ASSGGGAYNEQF
TRBV5-8	9	TRBJ1-2	ASSRPNIYT
TRBV2	14	TRBJ2-2	ASRRPGLKGTGELF
TRBV28	9	TRBJ2-7	ASSGGYEQY
TRBV5-6	11	TRBJ2-1	ASATLGDNEQF
TRBV28	14	TRBJ2-5	ASSPRTSGMVLLQY
TRBV2	11	TRBJ1-2	ASSYGLVYGYT
TRBV28	15	TRBJ2-1	ASSLLGTGFAYNEQF
TRBV7-9	16	TRBJ2-7	ASEPGGVKGTRANEQY
TRBV5-1	11	TRBJ2-7	ASSQIAYSEQY
TRBV19	12	TRBJ2-5	ASSGLAGMETQY
TRBV10-1	14	TRBJ2-7	ASSPLTQALTYEQY
TRBV28	14	TRBJ2-7	ASSLNAGSPSYEQY
TRBV7-3	15	TRBJ2-1	ASSRTGTPSSYNEQF
TRBV28	11	TRBJ1-4	ASRPSGEEKLF
TRBV28	10	TRBJ1-2	ASRGSNYGYT
TRBV28	11	TRBJ2-1	ASRGGRHNEQF
TRBV7-9	9	TRBJ2-7	ASSLTGEQY
TRBV19	10	TRBJ1-6	ASSQPNSPLH
TRBV9	11	TRBJ1-6	ASSRDLNSPLH
TRBV25-1	11	TRBJ1-1	ASSEFRTGKAF
TRBV28	13	TRBJ1-1	ASSLSGRLNTEAF
TRBV28	9	TRBJ1-5	ASSSSKPQH
TRBV9	13	TRBJ2-7	ASSVAVEGEGEQY
TRBV27	12	TRBJ2-3	ASSPLRGTDTQY
TRBV11-2	13	TRBJ2-7	ASSLVGTGAYEQY
TRBV9	14	TRBJ2-1	ASSVAILATHNEQF